This passage covers 27 T cell receptor beta chains from one sample sequenced in a study of OX40 agonist ivuxolimab in advanced cancers. Libraries were prepared by immunoSEQ multiplex PCR; TCRdb keeps only in-frame clonotypes and omits some of them. This table has 20,000 to 30,000 clones, roughly 90% appearing once. The material was CD4+ or CD8+ T cells sorted from blood, obtained in a trial of the OX40 agonist ivuxolimab. The receptors originated from an adult with an advanced solid tumor such as melanoma, head and neck, liver or kidney cancer.

This clone was detected only once. J is TRBJ2-5 and V is TRBV11-2, with TRBD2 identical over 12 bases. The CDR3 has 16 residues. V gave up 5 bases and J gave up 5 bases; unmatched junction bases: 9. Looked up from germline, CDR1 is SGHAT and CDR2 is FQNNGV. In DNA, the CDR3 is TGTGCCAGCAGCCGTAGTGGGACTAGCGGGTCCGAGACCCAGTACTTC. Its translation is CASSRSGTSGSETQYF.

This clone was seen a single time. The chain couples TRBV5-4 to TRBJ2-5; TRBD1 is a possible D gene (6 bases). CDR3 length: 13 residues. CDR1 is SGHNT and CDR2 is YYREEE in the germline V gene (reference sequence). Trimming shortened V by 4 bases and J by 5 bases, and 12 bases separated the two germline ends. CDR3 sequence reads: CASSPQGAETQYF. In DNA form, the CDR3 reads TGTGCCAGCAGCCCACAGGGCGCCGAGACCCAGTACTTC. Drawing the rest from reference TRBV5-4 and TRBJ2-5, the complete variable domain is ETGVTQSPTHLIKTRGQQVTLRCSSQSGHNTVSWYQQALGQGPQFIFQYYREEENGRGNFPPRFSGLQFPNYSSELNVNALELDDSALYLCASSPQGAETQYFGPGTRLLVL.

The V and J genes are TRBV6-5 and TRBJ2-7, with 7 bases fitting TRBD1. Trimming took 6 bases from V and 1 from J; bases not matched to a gene: 9. The CDR3 loop spans 15 amino acids. From germline, CDR1 is MNHEY and CDR2 SVGAGI. This chain's CDR3 is CASRPGGQTSYEQYF. CDR3 nucleotide sequence: TGTGCCAGCAGGCCTGGGGGACAGACATCCTACGAGCAGTACTTC.

The V call is TRBV5-1, the J call TRBJ2-1; a weak D match, TRBD2 (6 bases). The CDR3 is 13 amino acids. The germline gives CDR1 SGHRS, CDR2 YFSETQ. The V gene lost 3 bases and the J gene lost 6 bases, with 10 bases spanning the gap. CDR3 in DNA: TGCGCCAGCAGCTCCGGGACTGTCAATGAGCAGTTCTTC. Its protein is CASSSGTVNEQFF.

The V call is TRBV9, the J call TRBJ1-1; D is uncertain. CDR3 length: 14 residues. The germline V gene has CDR1 SGDLS and CDR2 YYNGEE. V dropped 0 bases and J dropped 0 bases, with 6 bases sitting between them. The CDR3 bases are TGTGCCAGCAGCGTAGAACCCATGAACACTGAAGCTTTCTTT. Protein product: CASSVEPMNTEAFF.

This chain connects TRBV6-5 to TRBJ1-6; TRBD1 agrees at 7 bases. Germline-derived CDR1 and CDR2 are MNHEY and SVGAGI. The CDR3 is made up of 15 amino acids. Trimming at V came to 4 bases and at J to 4 bases, leaving 4 bases not matched to a gene. CDR3 nucleotides: TGTGCCAGCAGTTTAGGACAGGATTATAATTCACCCCTCCACTTT. This sequence encodes CASSLGQDYNSPLHF.

The V and J genes are TRBV18 and TRBJ2-5; no reliable D call. The CDR3 has 14 amino acids. Trimming shortened V by 6 bases and J by 0 bases, and 11 bases separated the two germline ends. Germline-derived CDR1 and CDR2 are KGHSH and LQKENI. As DNA, the CDR3 is TGTGCCAGCTCCCATCTAACTAACCAAGAGACCCAGTACTTC. This gives the protein CASSHLTNQETQYF.

The gene calls are TRBV10-3 and TRBJ1-2; no clear D gene. The CDR3 length is 11 residues. Trimming shortened V by 8 bases and J by 4 bases, and 8 bases separated the two germline ends. CDR1 is ENHRY and CDR2 is SYGVKD in the germline V gene. CDR3 region: CAIAGGYGYTF. CDR3 DNA: TGTGCCATCGCGGGTGGCTATGGCTACACCTTC.

J is TRBJ2-7 and V is TRBV7-9; no reliable D call. V was cut by 5 bases and J by 0 bases, with 11 bases left in between. Germline V gene data show CDR1 as SEHNR and CDR2 as FQNEAQ (reference sequence). The CDR3 extends over 14 amino acids. As DNA, the CDR3 is TGTGCCAGCAGCCCCTTCTATAGCTCCTACGAGCAGTACTTC. This encodes CASSPFYSSYEQYF.

The chain is built from TRBV7-9 and TRBJ2-1, with D perhaps TRBD2 (6 bases). V was pared by 5 bases and J by 6 bases, with 8 bases between. This CDR3 spans 12 amino acids. Germline-derived CDR1 and CDR2 are SEHNR and FQNEAQ (reference sequence). The CDR3 loop reads CASSHGGNEQFF. Here the CDR3 DNA reads TGTGCCAGCAGCCACGGGGGCAATGAGCAGTTCTTC.

The chain joins TRBV6-5 to TRBJ1-6; D call uncertain. V shed 3 bases and J shed 7 bases, with 10 bases lying between them. The CDR3 has 14 residues. Germline lookup yields CDR1 MNHEY and CDR2 SVGAGI. The CDR3, as DNA: TGTGCCAGCAGTTATCGGGGTTTGAATTCACCCCTCCACTTT. Residues: CASSYRGLNSPLHF.

The chain combines TRBV4-2 with TRBJ2-7, with 10 bases matching TRBD1. Germline V gene sequence: CDR1 LGHNA, CDR2 YNFKEQ. The CDR3 consists of 16 residues. Trimming took 1 base from V and 7 from J; bases not matched to a gene: 10. CDR3 coding DNA: TGTGCCAGCAGCCAAGTGATAGGACAGGGGGTGGGGGAGCAGTACTTC. Protein product: CASSQVIGQGVGEQYF.

The rearrangement uses TRBV27 and TRBJ2-7; 9 positions match TRBD1. This CDR3 has 21 residues. Germline loops: CDR1 MNHEY, CDR2 SMNVEV (reference sequence). Trimming removed 5 bases from V and 0 bases from J; junction bases left unmatched: 23. Here the CDR3 DNA reads TGTGCCAGCAGTCACTTAGCCCGAAGGACAGGGGTGCAGTTTCTCTCCTACGAGCAGTACTTC. Translation: CASSHLARRTGVQFLSYEQYF.

J is TRBJ2-4 and V is TRBV11-2; D is perhaps TRBD1 or TRBD2 (5 bases each). The CDR3 has 14 amino acids. Germline V gene lookup returns CDR1 SGHAT and CDR2 FQNNGV. Trimming cost V 7 bases and J 8 bases, with 18 bases left between them. In DNA form, the CDR3 reads TGTGCCAGCACCAAAGTTGGGGGTGGGGACATTCAGTACTTC. Protein sequence: CASTKVGGGDIQYF.

This clone was picked up one time. V and J are TRBV19 and TRBJ2-1, with D possibly matching TRBD1 (5 bases). Germline V gives CDR1 LNHDA, CDR2 SQIVND (reference sequence). This CDR3 contains 15 residues. Trimming stripped 4 bases from V and 0 bases from J, with 10 bases between. The CDR3 DNA follows: TGTGCCAGTAGTAGTATTGGGGCCTCCTACAATGAGCAGTTCTTC. Translating it yields CASSSIGASYNEQFF.

As concerns this clone: This specimen includes other DNA sequences encoding the same CDR3. The chain's CDR3 is CASSSSGYEDYEQYF. CDR3 nucleotide sequence: TGTGCCAGCAGCTCATCGGGGTATGAGGACTACGAGCAGTACTTC. V and J are TRBV5-8 and TRBJ2-7; D possibly corresponds to TRBD2 (5 bases). The CDR3 loop spans 15 amino acids. Looked up from germline, CDR1 is SGHTS and CDR2 is YDEGEE. The V and J ends lost 3 bases and 3 bases respectively, with 16 bases between them.

V is TRBV18 and J is TRBJ2-5; the match to TRBD1 covers 10 bases. Germline trimming cut 4 bases from V and 3 bases from J; bases unmatched to any gene: 2. Germline CDR1 reads KGHSH; CDR2 reads LQKENI. The CDR3 contains 14 residues. CDR3 sequence reads: CASSRTGGKETQYF. The DNA for the CDR3 is TGTGCCAGCTCACGGACAGGGGGAAAAGAGACCCAGTACTTC.

This rearrangement joins TRBV14 to TRBJ2-2, with unresolved D. This CDR3 has 14 residues. CDR1 and CDR2 from the germline V gene are SGHDN and FVKESK. V lost 4 bases and J lost 2, with 8 bases in between. CDR3 sequence (DNA): TGTGCCAGCAGCCGGAACCGTAACACCGGGGAGCTGTTTTTT. Translation gives CASSRNRNTGELFF.

This clone was recorded once. The chain joins TRBV28 to TRBJ1-2; perhaps TRBD1 as D (6 bases). CDR3 length: 13 amino acids. V was cut by 6 bases and J by 7 bases, with 15 bases left in between. From germline, CDR1 is MDHEN and CDR2 SYDVKM. CDR3 amino acids: CASSRGGGSGYTF. The CDR3 DNA reads TGTGCCAGCAGCCGCGGGGGGGGCAGTGGCTACACCTTC.

The chain employs TRBV4-1 and TRBJ2-5; a possible D gene is TRBD2 (5 bases). The V and J ends lost 4 bases and 4 bases respectively, with 10 bases between them. Germline V gives CDR1 MGHRA, CDR2 YSYEKL. This CDR3 region has 13 residues. In nucleotides, the CDR3 is TGCGCCAGCAGCCTAAGAGAGGGAGAGACCCAGTACTTC. Translating it yields CASSLREGETQYF.

V and J are TRBV9 and TRBJ1-2; no clear D gene. The V and J ends lost 2 bases and 3 bases respectively, with 23 bases between them. The CDR3 has 18 residues. From germline, CDR1 is SGDLS and CDR2 YYNGEE. The CDR3 protein is CASSVRQSVVDPDYGYTF. In DNA form, the CDR3 reads TGTGCCAGCAGCGTTCGACAATCTGTCGTGGATCCGGACTATGGCTACACCTTC.

The chain combines TRBV19 with TRBJ2-1; TRBD2 agrees at 8 bases. The junction had 12 bases not matched to a gene; V was cut back by 8 bases and J by 3 bases. CDR3 size: 16 residues. The V gene's germline CDR1 is LNHDA and CDR2 SQIVND (reference sequence). The CDR3 region has the DNA TGTGCCAGTTACCAGACACCCGGGACTAGCTACAATGAGCAGTTCTTC. It is translated as CASYQTPGTSYNEQFF.

This chain links TRBV5-1 with TRBJ2-2, with no clear D. The ends were cut back, 4 bases at V and 6 bases at J, with 10 bases in the middle. Germline CDR1 reads SGHRS; CDR2 reads YFSETQ. This CDR3 is 13 amino acids long. The CDR3 bases are TGCGCCAGCAGCCCGTATGGCCCCGGGGAGCTGTTTTTT. This sequence encodes CASSPYGPGELFF.

The chain is built from TRBV23-1 and TRBJ2-7; D gene ambiguous. TRBV23-1 has ORF status, its function being uncertain. CDR3 size: 14 residues. Trimming stripped 1 base from V and 3 bases from J, with 10 bases between. As DNA, the CDR3 is TGCGCCAGCAGTCAATTGAACAGCCGCTACGAGCAGTACTTC. Its protein product is CASSQLNSRYEQYF.

The count of this clone is one. Relative to the germline gene, one junction end is altered; a read error may explain this. The chain is built from TRBV4-3 and TRBJ2-3; no clear D. Germline V CDR1 and CDR2: LGHNA, YSLEER. The CDR3 totals 15 residues. For the CDR3, the DNA is TGCGCCAGCAGCCAAGAGATGGGTACCACAAATACGCAGTATTTT. Translating it yields CASSQEMGTTNTQYF.

Of note for this clone: Other DNA sequences of this sample code for an identical CDR3. This chain joins TRBV5-1 and TRBJ2-3; tentatively, D is TRBD1 (6 bases). Germline V gene lookup returns CDR1 SGHRS and CDR2 YFSETQ. The CDR3 is 16 residues long. V lost 1 base to trimming and J lost 6 bases, with 18 bases between them. The CDR3 reads CASSLNSGTWFDTQYF. The CDR3 DNA reads as TGCGCCAGCAGCTTGAACTCAGGGACATGGTTCGATACGCAGTATTTT. The entire variable domain, with the rest obtained from reference TRBV5-1 and TRBJ2-3, is as follows: KAGVTQTPRYLIKTRGQQVTLSCSPISGHRSVSWYQQTPGQGLQFLFEYFSETQRNKGNFPGRFSGRQFSNSRSEMNVSTLELGDSALYLCASSLNSGTWFDTQYFGPGTRLTVL.

The chain recombines TRBV4-1 with TRBJ2-7, with D unresolved. Germline lookup yields CDR1 MGHRA and CDR2 YSYEKL. V lost 4 bases and J 1 base, leaving 11 bases between the germline ends. The CDR3 consists of 14 residues. For the CDR3, the DNA is TGCGCCAGCAGCCTTAACCTAATTTCCTACGAGCAGTACTTC. This encodes CASSLNLISYEQYF.